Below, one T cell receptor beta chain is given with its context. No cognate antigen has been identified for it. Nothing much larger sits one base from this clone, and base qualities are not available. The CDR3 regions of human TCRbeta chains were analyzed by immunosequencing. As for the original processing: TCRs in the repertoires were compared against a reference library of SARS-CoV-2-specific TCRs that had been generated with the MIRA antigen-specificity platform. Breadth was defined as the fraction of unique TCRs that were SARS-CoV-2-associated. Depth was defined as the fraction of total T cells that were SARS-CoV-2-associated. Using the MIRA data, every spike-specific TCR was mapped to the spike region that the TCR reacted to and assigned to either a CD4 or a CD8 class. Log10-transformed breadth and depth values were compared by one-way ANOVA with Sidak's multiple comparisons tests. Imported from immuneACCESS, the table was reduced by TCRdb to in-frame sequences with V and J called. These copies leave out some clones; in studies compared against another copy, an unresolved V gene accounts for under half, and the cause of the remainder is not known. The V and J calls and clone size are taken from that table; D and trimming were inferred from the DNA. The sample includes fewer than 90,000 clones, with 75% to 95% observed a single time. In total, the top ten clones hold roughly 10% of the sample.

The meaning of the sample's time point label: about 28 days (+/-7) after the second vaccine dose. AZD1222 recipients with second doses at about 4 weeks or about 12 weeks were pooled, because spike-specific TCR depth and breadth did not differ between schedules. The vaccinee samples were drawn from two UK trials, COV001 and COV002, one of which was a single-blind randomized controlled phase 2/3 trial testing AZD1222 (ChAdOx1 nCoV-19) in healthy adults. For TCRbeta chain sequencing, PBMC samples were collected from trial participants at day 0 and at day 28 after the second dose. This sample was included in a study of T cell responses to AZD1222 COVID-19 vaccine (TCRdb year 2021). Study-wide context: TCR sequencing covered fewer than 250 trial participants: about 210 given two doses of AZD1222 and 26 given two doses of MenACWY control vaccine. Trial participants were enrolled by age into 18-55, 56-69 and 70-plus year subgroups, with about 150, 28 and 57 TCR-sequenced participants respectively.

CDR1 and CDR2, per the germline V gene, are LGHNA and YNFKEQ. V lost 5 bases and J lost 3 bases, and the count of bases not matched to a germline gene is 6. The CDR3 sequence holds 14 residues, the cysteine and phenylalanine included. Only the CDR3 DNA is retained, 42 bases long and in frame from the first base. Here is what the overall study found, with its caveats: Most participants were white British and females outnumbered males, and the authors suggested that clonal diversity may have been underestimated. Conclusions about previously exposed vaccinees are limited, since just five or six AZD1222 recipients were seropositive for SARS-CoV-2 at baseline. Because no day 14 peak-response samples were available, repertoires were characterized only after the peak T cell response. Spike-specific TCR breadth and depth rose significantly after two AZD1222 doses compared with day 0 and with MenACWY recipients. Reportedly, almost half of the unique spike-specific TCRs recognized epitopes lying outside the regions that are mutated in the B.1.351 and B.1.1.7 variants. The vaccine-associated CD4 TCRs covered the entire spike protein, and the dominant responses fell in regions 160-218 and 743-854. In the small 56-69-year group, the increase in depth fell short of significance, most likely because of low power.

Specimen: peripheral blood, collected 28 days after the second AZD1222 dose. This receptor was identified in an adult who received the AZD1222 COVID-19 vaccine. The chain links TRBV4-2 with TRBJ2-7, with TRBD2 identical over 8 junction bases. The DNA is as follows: TGTGCCAGCAGCTCCCGGACTAGCCTCTACGAGCAGTACTTC. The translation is CASSSRTSLYEQYF.